Below, one T cell receptor beta chain is given with its context. This clonotype occurred many times. The antigen it binds to is not known. Base qualities are not recorded, but no much larger clone differs from it by a single base. This sample's time point label indicates: patch test 2, 6 weeks after DPC sensitization. This specimen's treatment or condition label, per the study, means: therapeutic diphenylcyclopropenone sensitization with weekly scalp DPC. At each patch-test visit, blood was drawn before the patch test was applied. Patients were considered eligible if aged 18 to 70, diagnosed with alopecia and deemed suitable for DPC therapy, and patients were excluded if pregnant. Total RNA was isolated from unfractionated whole blood collected in Tempus Blood RNA tubes. The data stem from a study of human T cells and chemical hapten exposure (dated by TCRdb to 2020 to 2022). About the investigation overall: For sensitization, 2% DPC in acetone was applied to a roughly 2 cm by roughly 2 cm area of upper inner arm skin. Patients additionally received weekly therapeutic DPC doses to the scalp throughout the roughly 25-week study period. Libraries were pooled for sequencing, and variation in per-sample TCR yields was attributed mainly to small differences in library volumes within the pool. Peripheral blood TCR repertoire changes were tracked in vivo in alopecia patients during primary and secondary sensitization to the hapten diphenylcyclopropenone (DPC). Patch testing was performed on the upper back with Finn chambers containing 0.01% DPC, and the patch tests were scored after 6 days according to International Contact Dermatitis Research Group standards. For TCR sequencing, blood came from 25 to 30 alopecia patients at anywhere from one to four time points (pre-sensitization, 2, 6 and 24 weeks). The patient cohort, mostly female, included alopecia areata with under or over 50% scalp involvement, alopecia totalis and alopecia universalis. Patient blood was sampled pre-sensitization (week 0) and at 2, 6 and about 24 weeks after DPC sensitization.

The library was produced with RACE. The run used a NextSeq 500. Library preparation attached unique molecular identifiers to individual cDNA molecules for quantitative, reproducible TCR counting. For every blood RNA sample, sequencing covered both the TCR alpha and TCR beta chains. Per the source publication's procedure: A median of roughly 98,000 TCRs per sample was observed, with a range of about 20,000 to 750,000. The Decombinator software suite was used to annotate V, J and CDR3 in the TCR reads. For the PS versus PT1 abundance plots, all samples were subsampled to the same number of TCRs (28,000). Expanded TCRs were defined as absent before sensitization and observed at least eight times at the 2-week time point. TCRdb cleaned the public reads at Q25 with fastp, built clones with MiXCR and kept in-frame beta chains. Here each entry gathers all rows of one CDR3 protein and keeps the most common genes and DNA. TCRdb's processing, not the authors' own work, is the source of the V and J calls. Within this sample are fewer than 90,000 distinct CDR3 sequences, with 6.6% of them counted one time only. The top ten clones comprise approximately 1.2% of the sample.

Paper-wide results and their limitations: Because all patients had alopecia, a presumed autoimmune disease, the immune response of the patients might differ from that of healthy individuals. DPC sensitization did not change the number of TCRs with a frequency above 1 in 1000, and there was no evidence of changes in global repertoire structure. The number of PT1 expanded TCRs positively correlated with patch test score, significant at thresholds 8, 16 and 32 but not 4. Repeated subsampling changed both the strength of the expansion versus patch-test correlation and the threshold at which that correlation became significant. Expanded TCRs formed significantly more large CDR3 similarity clusters than pre-sensitization or healthy control sets, consistent with antigen-driven responses.

The CDR3, cysteine through phenylalanine, is 12 amino acids long. Of all the DNA, just the CDR3 is kept, 36 bases in frame from base 1. The junction shows trimming of 6 bases on V and 7 bases on J, and the gene matches do not reach 4 bases of it. The germline V gene supplies CDR1 LGHNT and CDR2 FRNRAP. In this chain, TRBV12-5 is recombined with TRBJ1-1; 8 nucleotides in the junction match TRBD1. The sample consisted of whole blood, taken in connection with sensitization to the hapten diphenylcyclopropenone (DPC). The sequence derives from a woman aged 30 to 39 with alopecia areata. Some clones in this sample may be carry-over from other donors' samples. This receptor carries the CDR3 CASGRTGNEAFF. The DNA is as follows: TGTGCTAGTGGCCGGACAGGGAATGAAGCTTTCTTT.